These T cell receptor beta chains were read from a single sample in a study of tissue T cells after allogeneic stem cell transplantation. Libraries were prepared by immunoSEQ multiplex PCR; TCRdb keeps only in-frame clonotypes and omits some of them. Found here are fewer than 30,000 clones, about 85% of them singletons; the top ten hold about 3.5%. Specimen: blood, collected before transplantation. These receptors were obtained from a woman between 18 and 55 years old who later had graft-versus-host disease after an allogeneic stem cell transplant. Each CDR3 is given with its conserved first and last residue. The D gene is left open where the match is weak. Not every row has a clone size; where given, it reads once, few, many or a size class.

clone_size	v_call	j_call	d_call	cdr3_nt	cdr3_aa
NA	TRBV11-2	TRBJ1-4	NA	TGTGCCAGCAGCTTGTCAGGGGCACCTAATGAAAAACTGTTTTTT	CASSLSGAPNEKLFF
few	TRBV10-3	TRBJ2-7	TRBD2	TGTGCCATCAGGGGGACTAAGTTCTACGAGCAGTACTTC	CAIRGTKFYEQYF
once	TRBV19	TRBJ1-2	TRBD1	TGTGCCAGTAGTCCTAGGGGACAGTCCGAACGTAACTATGGCTACACCTTC	CASSPRGQSERNYGYTF
NA	TRBV10-3	TRBJ1-2	NA	TGTGCCATCAGCCCAAATACTAACTATGGCTACACCTTC	CAISPNTNYGYTF
NA	TRBV11-2	TRBJ2-1	NA	TGTGCCAGCAGTCAGAGTTTAATCTCCTACAATGAGCAGTTCTTC	CASSQSLISYNEQFF
NA	TRBV27	TRBJ2-7	TRBD1	TGTGCCAGCTCCCAGACCCCCGGGACAGACTATGAGCAGTACTTC	CASSQTPGTDYEQYF
NA	TRBV28	TRBJ2-6	NA	TGTGCCAGCAGTTCGGGGGGCGCTGGGGCCAACGTCCTGACTTTC	CASSSGGAGANVLTF
NA	TRBV2	TRBJ2-6	NA	TGTGCCAGCAGCGGGTCTGGGGCCAACGTCCTGACTTTC	CASSGSGANVLTF
NA	TRBV25-1	TRBJ1-4	TRBD1	TGTGCCAGCAGTGAACAAACAGGGGGTGGGAATGAAAAACTGTTTTTT	CASSEQTGGGNEKLFF
NA	TRBV11-3	TRBJ2-7	NA	TGTGCCAGCAGCCCCGGGACATCCGTGGGAAACGAGCAGTACTTC	CASSPGTSVGNEQYF
NA	TRBV11-3	TRBJ1-2	NA	TGTGCCAGCAGAGGGCGCTCCTATGGCTACACCTTC	CASRGRSYGYTF
once	TRBV7-2	TRBJ1-2	NA	TGTGCCAGCAGCCCGTCCGGGAGCTATGGCTACACCTTC	CASSPSGSYGYTF
NA	TRBV3-1/TRBV3-2	TRBJ1-2	NA	TGTGCCAGCAGCCGCCAAGTCTATGGCTACACCTTC	CASSRQVYGYTF
NA	TRBV7-2	TRBJ2-7	NA	TGTGCCAGCAGCTGGCAGCCAGCGAATGACTACGAGCAGTACTTC	CASSWQPANDYEQYF
NA	TRBV7-9	TRBJ2-1	NA	TGTGCCAGCAGCTCGGGCCTTTCCTACAATGAGCAGTTCTTC	CASSSGLSYNEQFF